This is a list of T cell receptor beta chains from one sample in a study of cytomegalovirus exposure and HLA in healthy donors. Data came from immunoSEQ multiplex PCR; TCRdb stores just in-frame clones and leaves some out. The sample consists of roughly 150,000 clones, 75% of them appearing once. The specimen was PBMCs. These receptors were collected from a female donor in good health and CMV-seronegative. CDR3s include the opening cysteine and the closing phenylalanine or tryptophan. Fields, in order: D gene, V gene, J gene, clone size, CDR3 DNA, CDR3 protein. A D gene is named only where the DNA matches it firmly. The listing skips clone size in some rows; elsewhere it reads once, few, many or a size class.

>TRBD1|TRBV7-2|TRBJ2-5|.
TGTGCCAGCAGCTTCCGGGACAGTGATGAAGAGACCCAGTACTTC
CASSFRDSDEETQYF
>.|TRBV4-3|TRBJ2-1|few
TGCGCCAGCAGCCAAGATCCCTTGCGGGTTTACAATGAGCAGTTCTTC
CASSQDPLRVYNEQFF
>TRBD1|TRBV4-2|TRBJ2-1|once
TGTGCCAGCAGCCAAGACGACAGGGGCCGGTACAATGAGCAGTTCTTC
CASSQDDRGRYNEQFF
>TRBD1|TRBV29-1|TRBJ1-5|.
TGCAGCGTTGACACAGGGGACAGCAATCAGCCCCAGCATTTT
CSVDTGDSNQPQHF
>TRBD2|TRBV7-2|TRBJ2-7|many
TGTGCCAGCAGCTCGTACGGGACTAGACCTTACTTC
CASSSYGTRPYF
>.|TRBV15|TRBJ1-2|.
TGTGCCACCAGCAGAGGAGGGAACTATGGCTACACCTTC
CATSRGGNYGYTF
>TRBD1|TRBV28|TRBJ1-1|.
TGTGCCAGCAGTCTGTCCGGGACAGGGAACACTGAAGCTTTCTTT
CASSLSGTGNTEAFF
>.|TRBV5-6|TRBJ2-7|.
TGTGCCAGCAGCTTGACAGGGACCGAGCAGTACTTC
CASSLTGTEQYF
>.|TRBV6-5|TRBJ1-1|few
TGTGCCAGCAGAGATCGGTCGAACACTGAAGCTTTCTTT
CASRDRSNTEAFF
>TRBD1|TRBV19|TRBJ1-1|.
TGTGCCAGTAGTATAACATGGAGGCAGGGGGCTCGCGGACACACTGAAGCTTTCTTT
CASSITWRQGARGHTEAFF
>.|TRBV5-1|TRBJ1-3|.
TGCGCCAGCAGCGGGGGAGGTCCGGCGAACTCTGGAAACACCATATATTTT
CASSGGGPANSGNTIYF
>.|TRBV4-3|TRBJ2-6|.
TGCGCCAGCAGCCAAGTTAGCCGCTCTGGGGCCAACGTCCTGACTTTC
CASSQVSRSGANVLTF
>.|TRBV2|TRBJ1-6|.
TGTGCCAGCAGTGAAGAACTCCCACCCCTCCACTTT
CASSEELPPLHF
>TRBD2|TRBV30|TRBJ2-1|.
TGTGCCTGGAAAGGCGCGGGGGTCCCCAATGAGCAGTTCTTC
CAWKGAGVPNEQFF
>TRBD1|TRBV11-2|TRBJ2-7|few
TGTGCCAGCACCAGGGACAGGGGAGGCGAGCAGTACTTC
CASTRDRGGEQYF
>.|TRBV4-1|TRBJ2-7|few
TGCGCCAGCAGCCAAGGTCCAGGCAGAAGCTCCTACGAGCAGTACTTC
CASSQGPGRSSYEQYF
>TRBD2|TRBV19|TRBJ2-1|.
TGTGCCAGTAGTCCCCAGGGCAGGCTAGCGGGGGGATACAATGAGCAGTTCTTC
CASSPQGRLAGGYNEQFF
>TRBD1|TRBV5-6|TRBJ2-1|.
TGTGCCAGCAGCACCCCGGGACAGGACCACCGCTCCTACAATGAGCAGTTCTTC
CASSTPGQDHRSYNEQFF
>.|TRBV10-3|TRBJ1-2|.
TGTGCCATCAGTGGTGGTAAGGTGGAGTTTAACTATGGCTACACCTTC
CAISGGKVEFNYGYTF
>TRBD2|TRBV27|TRBJ2-7|few
TGTGCCAGCAGTTCCCTAGCGGGGGGTTCCTACGAGCAGTACTTC
CASSSLAGGSYEQYF
>.|TRBV14|TRBJ2-5|.
TGTGCCAGCAGCCGAGGGCTCCGAGAGACCCAGTACTTC
CASSRGLRETQYF
>.|TRBV10-3|TRBJ1-2|.
TGTGCCATCAGTGAGCCGGGAGGTGGCTACACCTTC
CAISEPGGGYTF
>.|TRBV6-1|TRBJ1-1|.
TGTGCCAGCAATATCGTGGGGGGGCGGACTGAAGCTTTCTTT
CASNIVGGRTEAFF
>.|TRBV19|TRBJ1-1|.
TGTGCCAGTAGTCCCCAAACAGGGAATTGGGCTGAAGCTTTCTTT
CASSPQTGNWAEAFF
>.|TRBV11-3|TRBJ1-2|.
TGTGCCAGCAGCTTCTGCGACAGGCACTATGGCTACACCTTC
CASSFCDRHYGYTF
>.|TRBV4-3|TRBJ2-2|.
TGCGCCAGCAGGGTACAGAGGGCGAACACCGGGGAGCTGTTTTTT
CASRVQRANTGELFF
>TRBD2|TRBV19|TRBJ2-2|few
TGTGCCAGTAGTGCCTGGACTAGCTGGAACACCGGGGAGCTGTTTTTT
CASSAWTSWNTGELFF
>TRBD1|TRBV4-2|TRBJ1-2|.
TGTGCCAGCGGGGACAGGGGAAGAGATGGCTACACCTTC
CASGDRGRDGYTF
>TRBD1|TRBV14|TRBJ1-2|.
TGTGCCAGCAGCCAAGAACCAGGGGGCTTGCCTGGCTACACCTTC
CASSQEPGGLPGYTF
>TRBD1|TRBV28|TRBJ2-7|.
TGTGCCAGCAGGGAATCGGGACAGGGAACAGAGCAGTACTTC
CASRESGQGTEQYF
>.|TRBV12-5|TRBJ1-1|few
TGTGCTAGTGGTTTGGGCGGGAACACTGAAGCTTTCTTT
CASGLGGNTEAFF
>.|TRBV15|TRBJ1-3|.
TGTGCCACCAGCAGTGACAGTCGGAGGGTTCGCGACTCTGGAAACACCATATATTTT
CATSSDSRRVRDSGNTIYF